This T cell receptor (beta chain) was recorded in a study of regulatory T cells in long-lasting Graves disease (dated by TCRdb to about 2021). Turning to the overall study: Newly diagnosed Graves' disease patients had taken antithyroid drugs for less than 3 months. Persistent Graves' disease patients were compared with newly diagnosed Graves' disease patients by peripheral blood TCR sequencing and RNA sequencing. The study was registered as a clinical trial and conducted in China. A total of 33 samples underwent TCR sequencing: about 13 from persistent and roughly 20 from newly diagnosed Graves' disease patients. The full study reports these points: Sequencing and analysis were restricted to the TCR beta chain. The study examined only peripheral blood because the primary lesion, thyroid tissue, could not be accessed. The small sample size was acknowledged by the authors as a limitation that may reduce accuracy. Patients with persistent disease shared more public clonotypes (around 2,500) than newly diagnosed patients did (roughly 970). Persistent Graves' disease patients showed lower TCR Shannon entropy and fewer highly expanded clones than newly diagnosed patients, suggesting clonal expansion. Preferential use of TRBV28, TRBJ1-2 and TRBJ2-5 was observed in persistent disease, whereas TRBV20-1 and TRBJ2-1 were favored in newly diagnosed disease.

Library preparation employed multiplex PCR. TCRdb records Illumina HiSeq 4000 as the sequencer. To build TCR beta libraries, CDR3 regions were amplified by Arm-PCR using iRepertoire HTBI primers. Gel purification was performed on PCR products prior to sequencing. On the study's bioinformatics: Across samples, 60 to 70 TRBV and 13 to 15 TRBJ segments were identified and used for gene usage analysis of CDR3 amino acid clonotypes. COPE and FqMerger were used to merge filtered high-quality paired reads into contigs. BLAST was used to align contigs to the IMGT TRBV, TRBD and TRBJ reference genes, and CDR3 was defined following IMGT. Highly expanded clones were defined as clonotypes with a frequency above 0.1%. Shannon entropy was used to measure repertoire diversity, and the Gini coefficient was used to measure V-J evenness. A clonotype was considered public if more than one individual shared it. TCRdb reprocessing: public reads trimmed at Q25 with fastp, clones called with MiXCR, in-frame beta chains kept. Entries that share a CDR3 protein sequence are merged under the most common genes and DNA. These V and J calls are TCRdb output, not the study's own analysis. The table for this sample lists approximately 490,000 distinct CDR3 sequences; around 15% of them were counted only once. The top ten clonotypes cover 9% to 15% of the sample.

This clonotype has at least ten counts. Its antigen specificity is not known. One junction end does not reproduce the germline sequence, and a read error may be involved. This specimen's time point label, per the study, means: newly diagnosed GD, antithyroid drugs for less than 3 months. For both TCR sequencing and RNA sequencing, RNA was extracted from PBMCs in TRIzol. Graves' disease was diagnosed according to American Thyroid Association guidelines. The patients came from an endocrinology department in Xi'an, China. Each patient gave roughly 10 milliliters of peripheral blood, collected in an EDTA anticoagulant tube. Ficoll Paque Plus density gradient separation was used to isolate PBMCs, and no further T cell sorting was done. RNA quality was checked with an Agilent 2100 Bioanalyzer and agarose gel, and concentration with a NanoDrop 2000. The germline V gene gives CDR1 as SQVTM and CDR2 as ANQGSEA. The CDR3 holds 15 amino acids from the cysteine to the phenylalanine. Kept here is only the CDR3 DNA, which spans 45 bases and is read in frame from base 1.

The same sample was also used in a study of T cells in Graves' hyperthyroidism and ophthalmopathy. The second study also describes: Stable Graves' hyperthyroidism was defined as no progression to ophthalmopathy during 18 months of follow-up. Hyperthyroidism patients were aged 18 to 65 years and newly diagnosed, with disease duration of less than 2 months. Any patient with an uncontrolled infection, another autoimmune disease, pregnancy or lactation was excluded. Diagnoses relied on clinical symptoms, serum thyroxine and TRAb, thyroid ultrasound and orbital computed tomography. A first-round RT-PCR of the TCR CDR3 used the HTBI primer set with the Qiagen OneStep RT-PCR kit. Most expanded thyroid clonotypes (frequency above 0.001) were also detected in blood, a finding suggesting that blood repertoires may reflect thyroid immune responses. A model built on a 13 V-J signature distinguished ophthalmopathy from stable hyperthyroidism, reaching about 89% sensitivity and about 81% specificity in cross-validation and 80%/75% in testing. In validation, the model predicted progression to ophthalmopathy with roughly 66% sensitivity and less than 75% specificity, a median of approximately 6.5 months before onset. TCR V-J signatures able to tell the groups apart were searched for in a discovery cohort of 90 to 100 patients, of whom 43 had Graves' ophthalmopathy and around 57 had stable Graves' hyperthyroidism. Prospective prediction of ophthalmopathy was tested in an independent validation cohort consisting of fewer than 20 hyperthyroidism patients and 15 or so patients who later progressed to ophthalmopathy. The approximately 97 discovery patients were randomly divided into training and test sets at a 7:3 ratio. In roughly six Graves' hyperthyroidism patients, the study also compared T-cell repertoires from thyroid tissue with T-cell repertoires from blood. Once sampling was done, hyperthyroidism patients were given methimazole at a starting dose of 30 mg daily, whereas ophthalmopathy patients were given high-dose intravenous methylprednisolone. Libraries were constructed in a second round of multiplex PCR, after which size selection and purification were performed. Libraries were sequenced paired-end with 100 bp reads on an Illumina HiSeq2000. SOAPnuke was used to process the raw data, removing reads that contained adapters or uncalled bases, had a mean Phred below 15, or lacked an exact match to the constant primer or identifier. COPE v1.2.5 was used to merge high-quality paired reads, and clonotypes were defined as unique nucleotide sequences. Clonotypes were aligned to IMGT TRBV, TRBD and TRBJ reference segments using MiTCR v1.1. The analysis was restricted to V-J combinations with a frequency above 0.0001, which together covered over 99% of the repertoires. A TCS score was defined as the ratio of F50 (clonal expansion) to E x V (chaos), with BLOSUM62-based TCRdist applied between CDR3 peptides within each V-J. Welch's t-statistics and random forest reduced roughly 540 V-J features to roughly 13, which were used in a naive Bayes classifier (R e1071). No statistical method was used to fix the sample size in advance, and group allocation was not hidden from the investigators. The paper describes TCR Vbeta CDR3 sequencing of 140 or so peripheral blood samples, made up of approximately 40 ophthalmopathy patients, 70 to 75 hyperthyroidism patients and 17 progressor patients.

The material sequenced was peripheral blood mononuclear cells (PBMCs), taken at new diagnosis, from a patient treated with antithyroid drugs. This clonotype was sampled from a man aged 35-49 years with Graves disease. Donor details come from another sample of the same person, matched by shared clones. This receptor chain uses TRBV29-1 and TRBJ2-3, and the D gene may be TRBD1, 5 bases matching. The nucleotides read TGCAGCGTCGAAGGGCGGACAACTAGCACAGATACGCAGTATTTT. Its product reads: CSVEGRTTSTDTQYF.